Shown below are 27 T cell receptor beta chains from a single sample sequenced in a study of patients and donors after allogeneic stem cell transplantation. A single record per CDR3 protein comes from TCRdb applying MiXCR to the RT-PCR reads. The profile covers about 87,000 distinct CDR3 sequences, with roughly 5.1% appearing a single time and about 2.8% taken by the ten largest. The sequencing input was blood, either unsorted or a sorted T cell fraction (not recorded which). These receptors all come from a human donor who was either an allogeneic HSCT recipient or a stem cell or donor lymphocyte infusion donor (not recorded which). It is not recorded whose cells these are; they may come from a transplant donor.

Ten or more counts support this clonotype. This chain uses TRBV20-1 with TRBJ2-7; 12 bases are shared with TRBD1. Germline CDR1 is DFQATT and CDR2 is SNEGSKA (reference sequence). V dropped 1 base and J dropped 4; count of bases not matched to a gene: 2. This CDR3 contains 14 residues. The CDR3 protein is CSARGDRGRYEQYF. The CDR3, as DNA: TGCAGTGCTAGAGGGGACAGGGGGCGGTACGAGCAGTACTTC.

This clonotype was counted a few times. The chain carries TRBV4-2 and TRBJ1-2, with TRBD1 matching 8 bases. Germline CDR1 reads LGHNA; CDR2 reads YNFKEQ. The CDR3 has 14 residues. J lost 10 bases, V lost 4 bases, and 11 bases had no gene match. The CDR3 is CASSRIGQGDDYTF. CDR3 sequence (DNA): TGTGCCAGCAGCCGAATCGGACAGGGAGATGACTACACCTTC.

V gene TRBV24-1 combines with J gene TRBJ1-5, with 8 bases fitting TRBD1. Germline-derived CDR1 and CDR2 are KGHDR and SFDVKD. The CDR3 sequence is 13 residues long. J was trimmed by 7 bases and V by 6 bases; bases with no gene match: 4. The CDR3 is CATSSGGEQPQHF. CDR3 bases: TGTGCCACCAGTTCAGGGGGCGAACAGCCCCAGCATTTT.

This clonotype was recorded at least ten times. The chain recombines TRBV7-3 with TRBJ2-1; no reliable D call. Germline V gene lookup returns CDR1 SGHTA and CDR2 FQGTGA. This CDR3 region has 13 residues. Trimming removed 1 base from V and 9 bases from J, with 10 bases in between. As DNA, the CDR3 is TGTGCCAGCAGCTTAAGTTCGGGTAGTGAGCAGTTCTTC. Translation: CASSLSSGSEQFF.

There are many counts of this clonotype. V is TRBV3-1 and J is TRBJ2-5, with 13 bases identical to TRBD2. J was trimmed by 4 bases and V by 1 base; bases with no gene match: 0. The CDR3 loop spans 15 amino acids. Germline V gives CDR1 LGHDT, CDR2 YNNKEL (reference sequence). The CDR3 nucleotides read TGTGCCAGCAGCCAAGGGACTAGCGGGAGAGAGACCCAGTACTTC. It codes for CASSQGTSGRETQYF.

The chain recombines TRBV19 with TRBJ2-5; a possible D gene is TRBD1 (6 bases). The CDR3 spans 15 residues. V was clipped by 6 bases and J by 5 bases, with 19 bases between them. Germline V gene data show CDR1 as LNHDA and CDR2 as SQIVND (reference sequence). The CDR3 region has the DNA TGTGCCAGTAGCGCTCGGACAGCTCGGCAGGAGACCCAGTACTTC. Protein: CASSARTARQETQYF.

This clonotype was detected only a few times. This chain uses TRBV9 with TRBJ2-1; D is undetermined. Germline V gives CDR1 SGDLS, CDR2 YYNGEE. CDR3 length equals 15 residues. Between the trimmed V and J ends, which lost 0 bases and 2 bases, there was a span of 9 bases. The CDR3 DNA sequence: TGTGCCAGCAGCGTAGCTGAGGTAACCTACAATGAGCAGTTCTTC. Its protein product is CASSVAEVTYNEQFF.

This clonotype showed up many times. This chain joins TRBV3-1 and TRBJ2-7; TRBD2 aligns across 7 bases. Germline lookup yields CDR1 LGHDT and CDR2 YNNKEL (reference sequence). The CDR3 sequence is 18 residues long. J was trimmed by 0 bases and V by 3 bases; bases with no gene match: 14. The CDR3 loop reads CASSHRTSPTGGSYEQYF. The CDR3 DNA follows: TGTGCCAGCAGCCATCGGACTAGTCCAACGGGTGGCTCCTACGAGCAGTACTTC.

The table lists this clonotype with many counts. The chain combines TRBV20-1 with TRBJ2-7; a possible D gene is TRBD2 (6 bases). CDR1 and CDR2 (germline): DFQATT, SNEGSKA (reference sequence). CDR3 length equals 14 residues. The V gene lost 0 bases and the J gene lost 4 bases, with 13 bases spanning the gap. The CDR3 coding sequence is TGCAGTGCTAGAGATTGGGGGGAGTGGTACGAGCAGTACTTC. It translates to CSARDWGEWYEQYF.

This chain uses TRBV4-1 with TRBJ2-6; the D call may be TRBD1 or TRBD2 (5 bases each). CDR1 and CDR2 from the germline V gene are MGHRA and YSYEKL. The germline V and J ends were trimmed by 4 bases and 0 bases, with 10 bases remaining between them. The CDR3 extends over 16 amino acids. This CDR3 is CASSPRGDSGANVLTF. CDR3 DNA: TGCGCCAGCAGCCCCCGAGGGGACTCTGGGGCCAACGTCCTGACTTTC.

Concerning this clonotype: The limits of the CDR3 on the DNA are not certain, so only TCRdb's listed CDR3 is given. The CDR3 loop reads CASSLEGGRNEKTVFF. This chain connects TRBV5-1 to TRBJ1-4; TRBD1 is taken as the D call from the table, unchecked against the DNA. Germline assignment: CDR1 SGHRS and CDR2 YFSETQ. The CDR3 is 16 residues long, ends included.

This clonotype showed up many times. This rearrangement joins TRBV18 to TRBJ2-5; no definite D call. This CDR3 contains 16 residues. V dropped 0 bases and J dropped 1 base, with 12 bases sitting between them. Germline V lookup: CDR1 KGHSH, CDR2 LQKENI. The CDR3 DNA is TGTGCCAGCTCACCACCAAGGCCAGCAGTCCAAGAGACCCAGTACTTC. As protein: CASSPPRPAVQETQYF.

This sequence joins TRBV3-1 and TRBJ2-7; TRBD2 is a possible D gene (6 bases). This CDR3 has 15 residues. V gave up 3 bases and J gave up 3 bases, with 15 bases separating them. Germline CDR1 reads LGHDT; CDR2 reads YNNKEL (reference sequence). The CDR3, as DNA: TGTGCCAGCAGCCACGGAGGGAGCGGAATCTACGAGCAGTACTTC. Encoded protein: CASSHGGSGIYEQYF.

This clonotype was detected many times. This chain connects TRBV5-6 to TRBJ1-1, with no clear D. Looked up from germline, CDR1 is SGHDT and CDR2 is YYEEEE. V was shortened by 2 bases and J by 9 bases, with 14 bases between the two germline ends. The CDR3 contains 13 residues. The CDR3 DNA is TGTGCCAGCAGCTTAGAGGACCGGGATAAAGCTTTCTTT. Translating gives CASSLEDRDKAFF.

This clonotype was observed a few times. The CDR3 nucleotides are TGTGCCAGCAGAATCGGACAGATGAACACTGAAGCTTTCTTT. As protein: CASRIGQMNTEAFF. This sequence joins TRBV5-4 and TRBJ1-1; D might be TRBD1 (6 bases). Germline loops: CDR1 SGHNT, CDR2 YYREEE (reference sequence). The V and J ends lost 5 bases and 0 bases respectively, with 11 bases between them. This CDR3 spans 14 amino acids.

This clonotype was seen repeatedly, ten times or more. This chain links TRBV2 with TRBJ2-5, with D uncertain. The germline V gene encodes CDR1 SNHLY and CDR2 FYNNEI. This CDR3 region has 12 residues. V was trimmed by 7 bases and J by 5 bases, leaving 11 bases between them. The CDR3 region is CASKYYEETQYF. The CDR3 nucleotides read TGTGCCAGCAAGTACTACGAGGAGACCCAGTACTTC.

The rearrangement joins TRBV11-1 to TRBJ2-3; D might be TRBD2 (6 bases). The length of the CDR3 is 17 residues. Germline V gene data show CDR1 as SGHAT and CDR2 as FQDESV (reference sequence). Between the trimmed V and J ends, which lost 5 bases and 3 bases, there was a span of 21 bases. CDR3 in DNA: TGTGCCAGCAGCGAGCCCCGTGGGGGGTACGGGACAGATACGCAGTATTTT. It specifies CASSEPRGGYGTDTQYF.

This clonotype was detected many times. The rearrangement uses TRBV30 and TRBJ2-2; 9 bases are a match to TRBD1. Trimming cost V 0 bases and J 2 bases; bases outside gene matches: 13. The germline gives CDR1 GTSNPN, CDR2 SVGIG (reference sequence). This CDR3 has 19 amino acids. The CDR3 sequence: CAWSVSPYDRGINTGELFF. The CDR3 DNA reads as TGTGCCTGGAGTGTCTCACCCTATGACAGGGGGATCAACACCGGGGAGCTGTTTTTT. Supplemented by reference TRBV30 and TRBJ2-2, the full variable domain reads SQTIHQWPATLVQPVGSPLSLECTVEGTSNPNLYWYRQAAGRGLQLLFYSVGIGQISSEVPQNLSASRPQDRQFILSSKKLLLSDSGFYLCAWSVSPYDRGINTGELFFGEGSRLTVL.

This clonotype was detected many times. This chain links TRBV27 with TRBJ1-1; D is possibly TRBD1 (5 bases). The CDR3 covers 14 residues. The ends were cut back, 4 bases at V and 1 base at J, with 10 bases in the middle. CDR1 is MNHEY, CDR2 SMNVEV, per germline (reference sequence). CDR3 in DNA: TGTGCCAGCAGTTCCTGGGGGACGAACACTGAAGCTTTCTTT. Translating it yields CASSSWGTNTEAFF.

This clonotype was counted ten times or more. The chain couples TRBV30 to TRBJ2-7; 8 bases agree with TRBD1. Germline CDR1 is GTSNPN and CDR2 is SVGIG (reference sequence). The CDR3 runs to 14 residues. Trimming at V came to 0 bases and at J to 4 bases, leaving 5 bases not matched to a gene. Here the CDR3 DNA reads TGTGCCTGGAGTGTCGGCAGGGGGCCGTACGAGCAGTACTTC. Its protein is CAWSVGRGPYEQYF.

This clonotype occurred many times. The CDR3 DNA follows: TGTGCCAGCAGCCCCATAGCGGAGGGGAATGAGCAGTTCTTC. Translating it yields CASSPIAEGNEQFF. This rearrangement joins TRBV7-8 to TRBJ2-1; TRBD2 might be the D (6 bases). This CDR3 is built from 14 residues. The V gene's germline CDR1 is SGHVS and CDR2 FQNEAQ. The ends were cut back, 5 bases at V and 7 bases at J, with 15 bases in the middle.

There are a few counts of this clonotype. The DNA of the CDR3 is TGTGCTAGTGGTTCCCGGACTAGTACGCAGTATTTT. Its translation: CASGSRTSTQYF. V and J are TRBV12-5 and TRBJ2-3; 7 positions match TRBD2. V was pared by 4 bases and J by 8 bases, with 3 bases of the junction left unmatched. The CDR3 loop spans 12 amino acids. Germline CDR1 reads LGHNT; CDR2 reads FRNRAP.

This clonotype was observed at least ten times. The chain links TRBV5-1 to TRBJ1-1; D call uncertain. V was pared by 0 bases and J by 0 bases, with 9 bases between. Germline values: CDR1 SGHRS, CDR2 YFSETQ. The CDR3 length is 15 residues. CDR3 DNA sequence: TGCGCCAGCAGCTTGGTGGCGGGAATGAACACTGAAGCTTTCTTT. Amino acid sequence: CASSLVAGMNTEAFF.

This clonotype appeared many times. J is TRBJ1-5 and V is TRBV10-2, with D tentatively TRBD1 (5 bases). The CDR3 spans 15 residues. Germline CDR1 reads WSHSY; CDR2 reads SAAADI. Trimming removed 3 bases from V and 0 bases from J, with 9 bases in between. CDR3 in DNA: TGCGCCAGCAGTGACCCCGGACATAGCAATCAGCCCCAGCATTTT. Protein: CASSDPGHSNQPQHF.

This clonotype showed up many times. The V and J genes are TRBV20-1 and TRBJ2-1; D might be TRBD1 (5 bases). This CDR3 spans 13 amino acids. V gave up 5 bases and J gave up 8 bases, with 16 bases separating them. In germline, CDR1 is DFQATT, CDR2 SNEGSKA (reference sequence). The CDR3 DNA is TGCAGTGCTCAGCCCTATCAGGGCTATGAGCAGTTCTTC. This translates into CSAQPYQGYEQFF.

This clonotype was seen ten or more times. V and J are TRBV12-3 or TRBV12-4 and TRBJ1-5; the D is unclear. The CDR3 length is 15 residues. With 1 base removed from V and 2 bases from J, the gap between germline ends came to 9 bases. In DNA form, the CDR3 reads TGTGCCAGCAGTTTAGGTTCCCTGGGCAATCAGCCCCAGCATTTT. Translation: CASSLGSLGNQPQHF.

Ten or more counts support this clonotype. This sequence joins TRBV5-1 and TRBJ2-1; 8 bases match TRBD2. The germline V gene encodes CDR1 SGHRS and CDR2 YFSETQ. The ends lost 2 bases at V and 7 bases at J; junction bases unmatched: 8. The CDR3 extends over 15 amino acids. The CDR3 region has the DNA TGCGCCAGCAGCTTTGGGCCCGGGAGGGCAAATGAGCAGTTCTTC. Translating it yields CASSFGPGRANEQFF.